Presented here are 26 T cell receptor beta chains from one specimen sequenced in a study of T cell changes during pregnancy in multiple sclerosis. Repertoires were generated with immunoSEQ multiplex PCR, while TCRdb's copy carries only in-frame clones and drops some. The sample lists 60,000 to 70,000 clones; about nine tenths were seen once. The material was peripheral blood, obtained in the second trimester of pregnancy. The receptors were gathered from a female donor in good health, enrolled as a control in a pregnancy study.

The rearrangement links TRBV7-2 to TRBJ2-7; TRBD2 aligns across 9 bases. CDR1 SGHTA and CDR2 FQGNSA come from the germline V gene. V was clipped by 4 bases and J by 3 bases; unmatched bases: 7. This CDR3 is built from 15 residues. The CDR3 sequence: CASSSLAGGDYEQYF. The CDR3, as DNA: TGTGCCAGCAGCTCCCTTGCGGGAGGGGACTACGAGCAGTACTTC.

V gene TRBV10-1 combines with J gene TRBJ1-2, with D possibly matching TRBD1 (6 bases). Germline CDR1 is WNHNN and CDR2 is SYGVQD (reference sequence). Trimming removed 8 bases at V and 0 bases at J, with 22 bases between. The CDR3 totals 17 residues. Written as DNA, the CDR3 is TGCGCCAGCCCCCACAGGGTATATTCTTTCACTAACTATGGCTACACCTTC. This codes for CASPHRVYSFTNYGYTF.

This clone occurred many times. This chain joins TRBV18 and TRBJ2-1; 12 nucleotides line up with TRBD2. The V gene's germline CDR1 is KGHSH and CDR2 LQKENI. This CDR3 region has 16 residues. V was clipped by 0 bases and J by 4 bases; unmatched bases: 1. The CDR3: CASSPPGLAGYNEQFF. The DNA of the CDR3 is TGTGCCAGCTCACCACCTGGACTAGCGGGGTACAATGAGCAGTTCTTC.

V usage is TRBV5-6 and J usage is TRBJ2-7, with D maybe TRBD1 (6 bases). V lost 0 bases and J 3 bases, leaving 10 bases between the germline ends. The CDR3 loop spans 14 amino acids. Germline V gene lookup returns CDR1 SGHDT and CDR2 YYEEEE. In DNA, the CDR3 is TGTGCCAGCAGCTTGGACAGGGTGATCTACGAGCAGTACTTC. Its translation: CASSLDRVIYEQYF.

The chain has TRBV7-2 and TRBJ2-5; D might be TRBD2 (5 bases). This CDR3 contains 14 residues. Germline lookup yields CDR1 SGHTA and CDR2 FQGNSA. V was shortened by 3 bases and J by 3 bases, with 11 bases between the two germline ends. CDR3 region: CASSFQAAEETQYF. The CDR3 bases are TGTGCCAGCAGCTTCCAAGCGGCTGAAGAGACCCAGTACTTC.

CDR3 in amino acids: CASSVSQNTEAFF. The CDR3 DNA reads TGTGCCAGCAGCGTATCACAGAACACTGAAGCTTTCTTT. The chain is built from TRBV5-4 and TRBJ1-1; no clear D gene. Germline CDR1 reads SGHNT; CDR2 reads YYREEE (reference sequence). The CDR3 spans 13 residues. Trimming removed 4 bases from V and 1 base from J, with 8 bases in between.

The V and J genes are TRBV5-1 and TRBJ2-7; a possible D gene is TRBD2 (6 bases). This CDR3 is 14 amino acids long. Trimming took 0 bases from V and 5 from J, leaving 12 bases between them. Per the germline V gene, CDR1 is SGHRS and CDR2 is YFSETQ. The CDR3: CASSLGGRGNEQYF. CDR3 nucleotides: TGCGCCAGCAGCTTGGGGGGACGGGGGAACGAGCAGTACTTC.

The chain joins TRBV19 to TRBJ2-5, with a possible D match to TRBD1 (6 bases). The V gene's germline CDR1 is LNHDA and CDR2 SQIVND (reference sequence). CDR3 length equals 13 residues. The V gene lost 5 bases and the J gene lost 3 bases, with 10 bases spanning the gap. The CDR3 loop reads CASSVDREETQYF. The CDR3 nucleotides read TGTGCCAGTAGTGTGGACAGAGAAGAGACCCAGTACTTC.

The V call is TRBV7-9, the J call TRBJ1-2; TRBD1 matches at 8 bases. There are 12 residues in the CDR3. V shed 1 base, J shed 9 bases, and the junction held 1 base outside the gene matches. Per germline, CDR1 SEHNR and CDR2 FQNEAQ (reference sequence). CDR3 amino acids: CASSLGQGRYTF. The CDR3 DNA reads TGTGCCAGCAGCTTAGGACAGGGGCGCTACACCTTC.

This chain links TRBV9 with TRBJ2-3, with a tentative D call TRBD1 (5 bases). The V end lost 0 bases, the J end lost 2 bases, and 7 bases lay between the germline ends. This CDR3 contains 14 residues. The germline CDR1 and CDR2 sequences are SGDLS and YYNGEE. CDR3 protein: CASSVGTNTDTQYF. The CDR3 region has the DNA TGTGCCAGCAGCGTAGGGACAAACACAGATACGCAGTATTTT.

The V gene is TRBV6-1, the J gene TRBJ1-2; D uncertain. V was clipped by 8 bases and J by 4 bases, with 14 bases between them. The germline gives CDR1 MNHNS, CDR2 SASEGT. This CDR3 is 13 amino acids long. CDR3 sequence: CASRQGVAYGYTF. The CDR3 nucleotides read TGTGCCAGCCGGCAAGGAGTCGCCTATGGCTACACCTTC.

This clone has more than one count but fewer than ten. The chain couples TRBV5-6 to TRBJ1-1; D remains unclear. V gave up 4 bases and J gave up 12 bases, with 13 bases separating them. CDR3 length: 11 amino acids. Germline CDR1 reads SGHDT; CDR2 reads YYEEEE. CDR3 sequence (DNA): TGTGCCAGCAGCGACACTGGCAATCCTTTCTTT. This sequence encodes CASSDTGNPFF. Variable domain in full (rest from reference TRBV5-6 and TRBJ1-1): DAGVTQSPTHLIKTRGQQVTLRCSPKSGHDTVSWYQQALGQGPQFIFQYYEEEERQRGNFPDRFSGHQFPNYSSELNVNALLLGDSALYLCASSDTGNPFFGQGTRLTVV.

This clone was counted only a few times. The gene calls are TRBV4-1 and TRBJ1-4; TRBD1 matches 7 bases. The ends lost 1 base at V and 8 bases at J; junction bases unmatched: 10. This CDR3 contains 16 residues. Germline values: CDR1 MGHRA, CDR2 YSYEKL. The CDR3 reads CASSQGYRGPKEKLFF. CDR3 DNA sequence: TGCGCCAGCAGCCAAGGATACAGGGGACCGAAGGAAAAACTGTTTTTT.

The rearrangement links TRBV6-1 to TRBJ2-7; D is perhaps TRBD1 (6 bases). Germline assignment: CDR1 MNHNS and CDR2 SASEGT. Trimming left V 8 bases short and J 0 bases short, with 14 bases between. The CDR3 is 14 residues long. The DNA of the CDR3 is TGTGCCAGCTCTCCTAGGACAGACTCCTACGAGCAGTACTTC. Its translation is CASSPRTDSYEQYF.

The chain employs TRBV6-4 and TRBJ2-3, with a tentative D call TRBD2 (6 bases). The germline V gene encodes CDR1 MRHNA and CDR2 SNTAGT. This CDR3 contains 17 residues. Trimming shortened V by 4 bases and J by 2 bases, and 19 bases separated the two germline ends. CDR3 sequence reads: CASSVAAGGGTTDTQYF. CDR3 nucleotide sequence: TGTGCCAGCAGTGTGGCAGCGGGCGGAGGGACCACAGATACGCAGTATTTT.

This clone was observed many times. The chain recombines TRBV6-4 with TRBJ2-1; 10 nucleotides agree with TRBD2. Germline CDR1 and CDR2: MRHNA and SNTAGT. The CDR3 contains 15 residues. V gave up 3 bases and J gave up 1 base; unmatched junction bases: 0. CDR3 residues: CASSEAGGSYNEQFF. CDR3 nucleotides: TGTGCCAGCAGTGAAGCGGGGGGGTCCTACAATGAGCAGTTCTTC.

CDR3 loop: CSVSTPSSGNTIYF. CDR3 in DNA: TGCAGCGTTAGTACACCCAGCTCTGGAAACACCATATATTTT. The genes are TRBV29-1 and TRBJ1-3; D gene ambiguous. Trimming removed 5 bases from V and 0 bases from J, with 11 bases in between. Per germline, CDR1 SQVTM and CDR2 ANQGSEA. This CDR3 region has 14 residues.

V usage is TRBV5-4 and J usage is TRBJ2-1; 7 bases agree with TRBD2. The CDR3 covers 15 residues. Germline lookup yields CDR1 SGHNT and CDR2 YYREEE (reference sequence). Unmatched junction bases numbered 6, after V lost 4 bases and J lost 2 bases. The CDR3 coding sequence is TGTGCCAGCAGCCCCCCCCTAGCGGCCTACAATGAGCAGTTCTTC. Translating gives CASSPPLAAYNEQFF.

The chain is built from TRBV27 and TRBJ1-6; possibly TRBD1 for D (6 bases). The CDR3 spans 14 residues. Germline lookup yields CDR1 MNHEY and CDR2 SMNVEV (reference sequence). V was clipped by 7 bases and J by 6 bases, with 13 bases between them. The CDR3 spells CASTSRGGNSPLHF. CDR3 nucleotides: TGTGCCAGCACATCCAGGGGTGGTAATTCACCCCTCCACTTT.

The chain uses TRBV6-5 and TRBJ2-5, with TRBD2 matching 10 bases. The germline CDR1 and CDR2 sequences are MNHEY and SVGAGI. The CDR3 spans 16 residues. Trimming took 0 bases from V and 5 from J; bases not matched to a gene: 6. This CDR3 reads CASSYSGAGGRETQYF. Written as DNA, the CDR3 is TGTGCCAGCAGTTACTCGGGAGCGGGAGGGCGGGAGACCCAGTACTTC.

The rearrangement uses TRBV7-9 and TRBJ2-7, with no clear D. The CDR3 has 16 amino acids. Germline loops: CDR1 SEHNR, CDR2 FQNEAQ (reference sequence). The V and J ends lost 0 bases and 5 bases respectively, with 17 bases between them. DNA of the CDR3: TGTGCCAGCAGCTTAGCACAGAGCCTTCCAAAGGACGAGCAGTACTTC. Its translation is CASSLAQSLPKDEQYF. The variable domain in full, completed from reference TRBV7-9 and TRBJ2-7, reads DTGVSQNPRHKITKRGQNVTFRCDPISEHNRLYWYRQTLGQGPEFLTYFQNEAQLEKSRLLSDRFSAERPKGSFSTLEIQRTEQGDSAMYLCASSLAQSLPKDEQYFGPGTRLTVT.

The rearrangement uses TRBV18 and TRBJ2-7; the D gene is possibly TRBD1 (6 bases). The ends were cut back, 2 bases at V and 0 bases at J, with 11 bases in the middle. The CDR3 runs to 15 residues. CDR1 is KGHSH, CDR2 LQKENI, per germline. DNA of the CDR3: TGTGCCAGCTCACCAACGACAGGCTACTCCTACGAGCAGTACTTC. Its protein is CASSPTTGYSYEQYF.

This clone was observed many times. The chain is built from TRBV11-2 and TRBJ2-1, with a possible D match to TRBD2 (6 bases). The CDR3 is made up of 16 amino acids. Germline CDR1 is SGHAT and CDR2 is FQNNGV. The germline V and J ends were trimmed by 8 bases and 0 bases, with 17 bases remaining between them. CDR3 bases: TGTGCCAGCGCCTGGGGTAGCGGAAGCTCCTACAATGAGCAGTTCTTC. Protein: CASAWGSGSSYNEQFF.

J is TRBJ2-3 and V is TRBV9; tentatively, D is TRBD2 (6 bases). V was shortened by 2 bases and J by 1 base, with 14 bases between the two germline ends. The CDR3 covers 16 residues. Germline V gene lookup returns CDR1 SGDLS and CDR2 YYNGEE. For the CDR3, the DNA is TGTGCCAGCAGCGTGGTGGCGGGACTTGGCACAGATACGCAGTATTTT. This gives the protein CASSVVAGLGTDTQYF.

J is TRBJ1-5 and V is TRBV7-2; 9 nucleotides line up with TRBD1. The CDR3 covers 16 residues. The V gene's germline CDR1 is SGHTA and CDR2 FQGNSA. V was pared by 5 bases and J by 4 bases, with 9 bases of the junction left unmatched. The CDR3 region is CASSQSWDRDNQPQHF. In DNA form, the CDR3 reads TGTGCCAGCAGCCAGAGTTGGGACAGGGATAATCAGCCCCAGCATTTT.

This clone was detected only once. The CDR3, as DNA: TGTGCCAGTAGTCCAGAACGCGGGAACTATGGCTACACCTTC. Protein: CASSPERGNYGYTF. V usage is TRBV19 and J usage is TRBJ1-2; no clear D gene. Trimming left V 5 bases short and J 2 bases short, with 12 bases between. CDR1 is LNHDA, CDR2 SQIVND, per germline (reference sequence). The length of the CDR3 is 14 residues.